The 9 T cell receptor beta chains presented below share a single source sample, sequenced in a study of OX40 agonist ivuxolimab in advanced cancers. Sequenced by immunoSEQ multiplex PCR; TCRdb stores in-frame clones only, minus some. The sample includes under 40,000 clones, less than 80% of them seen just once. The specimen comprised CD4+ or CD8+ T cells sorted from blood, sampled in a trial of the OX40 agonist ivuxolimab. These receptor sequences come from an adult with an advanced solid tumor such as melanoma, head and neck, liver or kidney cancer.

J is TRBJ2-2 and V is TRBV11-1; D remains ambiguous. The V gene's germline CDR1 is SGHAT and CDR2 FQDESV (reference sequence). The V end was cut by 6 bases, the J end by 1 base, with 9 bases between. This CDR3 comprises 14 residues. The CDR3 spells CASRGQRNTGELFF. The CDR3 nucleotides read TGTGCCAGCAGAGGTCAGAGGAACACCGGGGAGCTGTTTTTT. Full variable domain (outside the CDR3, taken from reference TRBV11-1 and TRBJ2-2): EAEVAQSPRYKITEKSQAVAFWCDPISGHATLYWYRQILGQGPELLVQFQDESVVDDSQLPKDRFSAERLKGVDSTLKIQPAELGDSAMYLCASRGQRNTGELFFGEGSRLTVL.

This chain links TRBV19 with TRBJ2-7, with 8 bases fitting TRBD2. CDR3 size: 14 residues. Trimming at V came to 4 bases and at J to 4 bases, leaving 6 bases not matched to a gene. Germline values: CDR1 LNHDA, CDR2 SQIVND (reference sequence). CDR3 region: CASSTSGSGYEQYF. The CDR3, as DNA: TGTGCCAGTAGTACCAGCGGGAGTGGGTACGAGCAGTACTTC.

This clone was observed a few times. The CDR3, as DNA: TGCGCCAGCAGTGGGGGGGGCGAGCAGTACTTC. Encoded protein: CASSGGGEQYF. The chain is built from TRBV10-1 and TRBJ2-7, with 7 bases lining up with TRBD2. Looked up from germline, CDR1 is WNHNN and CDR2 is SYGVQD (reference sequence). This CDR3 region has 11 residues. The junction had 0 bases not matched to a gene; V was cut back by 4 bases and J by 6 bases.

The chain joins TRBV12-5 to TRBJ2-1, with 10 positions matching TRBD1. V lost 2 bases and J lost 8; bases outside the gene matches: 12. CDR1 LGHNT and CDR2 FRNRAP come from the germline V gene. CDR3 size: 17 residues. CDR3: CASGLPPTAGQGYEQFF. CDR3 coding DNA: TGTGCTAGTGGTTTGCCGCCCACCGCGGGACAGGGGTATGAGCAGTTCTTC.

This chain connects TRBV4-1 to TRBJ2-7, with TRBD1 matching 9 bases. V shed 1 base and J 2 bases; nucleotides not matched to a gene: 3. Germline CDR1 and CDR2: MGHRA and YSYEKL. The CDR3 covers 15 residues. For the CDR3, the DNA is TGCGCCAGCAGCCAAGGACAGGGGGGAACCTACGAGCAGTACTTC. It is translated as CASSQGQGGTYEQYF.

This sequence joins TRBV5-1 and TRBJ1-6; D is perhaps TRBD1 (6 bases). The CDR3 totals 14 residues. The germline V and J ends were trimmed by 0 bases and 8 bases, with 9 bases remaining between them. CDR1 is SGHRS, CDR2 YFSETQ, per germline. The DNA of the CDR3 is TGCGCCAGCAGCTTGGGGGACAAAGATTCACCCCTCCACTTT. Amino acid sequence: CASSLGDKDSPLHF.

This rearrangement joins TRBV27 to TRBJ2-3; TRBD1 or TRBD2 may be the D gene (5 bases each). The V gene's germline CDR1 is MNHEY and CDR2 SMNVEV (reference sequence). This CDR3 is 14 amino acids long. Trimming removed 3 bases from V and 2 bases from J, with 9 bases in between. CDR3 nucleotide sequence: TGTGCCAGCAGTTTCTTGGGGACCACAGATACGCAGTATTTT. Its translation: CASSFLGTTDTQYF.

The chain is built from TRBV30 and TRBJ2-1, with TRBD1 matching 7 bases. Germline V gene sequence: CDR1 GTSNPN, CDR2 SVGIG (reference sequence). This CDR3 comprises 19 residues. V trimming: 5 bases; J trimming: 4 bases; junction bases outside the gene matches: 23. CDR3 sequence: CAWSGTHIGTEIGYNEQFF. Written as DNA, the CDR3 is TGTGCCTGGTCCGGGACACACATCGGGACAGAGATAGGGTACAATGAGCAGTTCTTC.

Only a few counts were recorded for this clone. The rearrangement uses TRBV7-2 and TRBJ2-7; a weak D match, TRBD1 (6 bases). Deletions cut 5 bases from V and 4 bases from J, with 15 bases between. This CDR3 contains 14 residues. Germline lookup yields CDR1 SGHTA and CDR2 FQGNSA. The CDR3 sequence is CASSIEGHTYEQYF. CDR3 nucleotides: TGTGCCAGCAGCATCGAGGGACATACATACGAGCAGTACTTC.